This entry concerns a single TCR beta chain. Its antigen remains unidentified. There are no base qualities to consult, and no much larger clone falls within one base. In the prospective study, participants were roughly 18 to 100 years old, resided in about two dozen geographic areas of the United States, and were enrolled through a virtual design. In the prospective study, participants were assigned to cohorts based on the clinical history participants reported in a screening survey and a study questionnaire. ImmuneRACE Cohort 3 recovered participants were defined by two consecutive negative NP/OP PCR tests, healthcare professional clearance, or symptom resolution. In the prospective study, mobile phlebotomists collected whole blood, serum and a nasopharyngeal or oropharyngeal swab from each participant. Prospective study participants could optionally give additional blood draws and questionnaires over an approximately two-month period. Blood samples from the prospective study were shipped frozen or at room temperature prior to DNA extraction.

This specimen belongs to a study of blood T cell repertoires in COVID-19 (dated by TCRdb to 2018 to 2020). With regard to the full study: Samples from collaborators originated in the United States, Italy and Spain and spanned both the acute and convalescent phases of COVID-19. The repertoires were released in a freely available public database meant as a resource for research on the immune response to SARS-CoV-2. Where available, HLA class I and class II types were taken from metadata supplied by the sample provider and were not determined by assay-based typing. Deeply sampled blood TCRbeta repertoires from subjects exposed to, actively infected with, or recovered from COVID-19 were included in the dataset. The sample metadata nearly always contained a de-identified subject ID, COVID-19 status, age in years and sex. The prospective study material was composed of cDNA or gDNA derived from T cells, B-cell-depleted T cells, or PBMCs. Samples were obtained from the ongoing ImmuneRACE study (first 160 participants) and from roughly 1,300 subjects provided by 6 global collaborators.

The study at large found these results: How much clinical and demographic metadata was included differed by source and by participant, and the metadata was provided uncurated.

TCRbeta CDR3 regions were amplified from genomic DNA using the immunoSEQ Assay, a bias-controlled multiplex PCR. The original methods were these. The number of nucleated cells in each sample was estimated from the amplification of reference gene primers within the assay. Sequence reads were collapsed and filtered to measure the absolute abundance of every unique TCRbeta CDR3 rearrangement. For each sample, productive Simpson clonality was calculated as the square root of Simpson's diversity index over productive rearrangements. This immuneACCESS table, as held by TCRdb, lists in-frame sequences with V and J called but not all clones. Of the missing ones, under half trace to an unresolved V gene in checked studies; the others have no known cause. V and J calls and clone size are as listed in that table; D and trimming were resolved from the DNA. The sample has a few hundred thousand clones on record, 88% of them singletons. About 3% of the sample comes from the top ten.

Source material: PBMCs or T cells enriched from blood (not recorded which). The sequence derives from a woman aged 45-59 years who had recovered from COVID-19.

The bases read TGTGCCAGTAGCCTACAGACGACGAATCAGCCCCAGCATTTT. This translates into CASSLQTTNQPQHF. The receptor chain draws on TRBV19 and TRBJ1-5, with the identity of the D gene unclear. From the cysteine through the phenylalanine, the CDR3 covers 14 amino acids. Just the 42-base CDR3 DNA is kept, in frame starting at base 1. CDR1 and CDR2 (LNHDA, SQIVND) derive from the germline V gene (reference sequence). V sheds 6 bases and J sheds 4 bases, leaving 13 bases between their ends.